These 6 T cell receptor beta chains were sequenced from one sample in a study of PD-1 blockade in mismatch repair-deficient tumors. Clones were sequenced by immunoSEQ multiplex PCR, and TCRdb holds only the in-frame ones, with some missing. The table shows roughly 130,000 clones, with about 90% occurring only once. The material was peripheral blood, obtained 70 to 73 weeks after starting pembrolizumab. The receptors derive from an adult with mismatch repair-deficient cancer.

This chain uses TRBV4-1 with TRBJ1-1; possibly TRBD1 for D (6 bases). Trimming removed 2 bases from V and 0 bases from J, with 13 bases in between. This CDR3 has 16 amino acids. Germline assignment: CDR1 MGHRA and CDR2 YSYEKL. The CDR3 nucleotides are TGCGCCAGCAGCCAAATCCAGGGGCGCATGAACACTGAAGCTTTCTTT. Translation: CASSQIQGRMNTEAFF.

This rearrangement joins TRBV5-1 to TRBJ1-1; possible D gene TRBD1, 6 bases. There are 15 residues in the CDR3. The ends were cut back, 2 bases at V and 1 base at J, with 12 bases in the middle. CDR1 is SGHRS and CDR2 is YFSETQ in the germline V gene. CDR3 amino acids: CASSFRGRKNTEAFF. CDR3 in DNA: TGCGCCAGCAGCTTCCGGGGGCGTAAGAACACTGAAGCTTTCTTT.

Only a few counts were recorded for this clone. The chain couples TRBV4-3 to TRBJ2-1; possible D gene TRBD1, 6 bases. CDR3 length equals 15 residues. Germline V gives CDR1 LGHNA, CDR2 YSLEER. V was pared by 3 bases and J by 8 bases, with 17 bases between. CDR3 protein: CASSQTPTGWDEQFF. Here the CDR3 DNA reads TGCGCCAGCAGCCAGACCCCGACAGGATGGGATGAGCAGTTCTTC.

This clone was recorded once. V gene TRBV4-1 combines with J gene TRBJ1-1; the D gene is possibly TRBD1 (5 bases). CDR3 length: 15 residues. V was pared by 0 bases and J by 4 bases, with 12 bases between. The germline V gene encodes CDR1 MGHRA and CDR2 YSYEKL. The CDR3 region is CASSQDHGGSTEAFF. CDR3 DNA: TGCGCCAGCAGCCAAGATCACGGGGGGAGCACTGAAGCTTTCTTT.

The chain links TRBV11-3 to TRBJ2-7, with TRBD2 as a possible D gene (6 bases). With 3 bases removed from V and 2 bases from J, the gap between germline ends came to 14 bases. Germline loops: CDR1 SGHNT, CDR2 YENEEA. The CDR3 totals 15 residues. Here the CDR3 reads CASSLGGPLPYEQYF. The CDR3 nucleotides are TGTGCCAGCAGCTTGGGAGGACCCCTACCCTACGAGCAGTACTTC.

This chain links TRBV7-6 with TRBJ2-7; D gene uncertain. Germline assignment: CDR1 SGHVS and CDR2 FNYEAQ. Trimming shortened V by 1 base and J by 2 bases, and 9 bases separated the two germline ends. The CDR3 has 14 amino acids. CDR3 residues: CASSLGAEPYEQYF. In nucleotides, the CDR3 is TGTGCCAGCAGCTTAGGGGCGGAACCCTACGAGCAGTACTTC.